The rows below give T cell receptor beta chains drawn from one sample of a study of cytomegalovirus exposure and HLA in healthy donors. TCRdb's copy holds only in-frame clones and misses some; the assay was immunoSEQ multiplex PCR. Of about 170,000 clones listed, approximately 85% were seen once; the top ten hold about 2.1%. The sample taken for sequencing was PBMCs. These receptors were taken from a man aged 18 to 29 in good health and CMV-seropositive. Both conserved end residues are part of each CDR3. A D gene is named only where the DNA matches it firmly. The listing skips clone size in some rows; elsewhere it reads once, few, many or a size class.

cdr3_aa	cdr3_nt	clone_size	d_call	v_call	j_call	cdr3_length
CASRREVSGETQYF	TGCGCCAGCAGACGCGAGGTCTCGGGGGAGACCCAGTACTTC	-	-	TRBV5-1	TRBJ2-5	14
CASSGPGGAGYEQYF	TGTGCCAGCAGCGGCCCGGGGGGCGCGGGGTACGAGCAGTACTTC	-	-	TRBV11-2	TRBJ2-7	15
CASSAAGTGSDTQYF	TGTGCCAGCAGCGCCGCCGGGACAGGGAGTGATACGCAGTATTTT	-	TRBD1	TRBV5-4	TRBJ2-3	15
CASSPLGRGPNYGYTF	TGTGCCAGCAGCCCCCTGGGCAGGGGCCCTAACTATGGCTACACCTTC	-	-	TRBV7-3	TRBJ1-2	16
CAISEGQGATGTDTQYF	TGTGCCATCAGTGAGGGACAGGGTGCGACGGGCACAGATACGCAGTATTTT	-	TRBD1	TRBV10-3	TRBJ2-3	17
CASSDGTLYEQYF	TGTGCCAGCAGTGACGGGACACTCTACGAGCAGTACTTC	-	-	TRBV6-6	TRBJ2-7	13
CASSRGTGEYF	TGCGCCAGCAGCCGAGGGACAGGGGAGTACTTC	few	TRBD1	TRBV5-1	TRBJ2-5	11
CASSYTHSGGDEQFF	TGTGCCAGCAGTTACACCCATAGCGGGGGCGATGAGCAGTTCTTC	-	TRBD2	TRBV6-5	TRBJ2-1	15
CASSEQTGQNYGYTF	TGTGCCAGCAGCGAACAGACGGGACAGAACTATGGCTACACCTTC	-	TRBD1	TRBV5-5	TRBJ1-2	15
CASSLWREPMMDTF	TGTGCCAGCAGCTTGTGGAGGGAACCTATGATGGACACCTTC	-	-	TRBV5-4	TRBJ1-2	14
CASSQQGSGYGYTF	TGTGCCAGCAGTCAACAGGGTAGTGGCTATGGCTACACCTTC	-	-	TRBV7-2	TRBJ1-2	14
CASSRASGGNTGELFF	TGCGCCAGCAGCCGCGCTAGCGGGGGGAACACCGGGGAGCTGTTTTTT	-	TRBD2	TRBV4-3	TRBJ2-2	16
CASSPGGNQPQHF	TGTGCCAGCAGCCCCGGAGGCAATCAGCCCCAGCATTTT	-	-	TRBV7-8	TRBJ1-5	13
CASSPAGSPLNYGYTF	TGTGCCAGCAGCCCGGCGGGGAGCCCCCTAAACTATGGCTACACCTTC	-	-	TRBV11-2	TRBJ1-2	16